Below are 16 T cell receptor beta chains sequenced from a single sample in a study of T-cell memory formation after mild COVID-19. From the 5' RACE reads, TCRdb called clonotypes with MiXCR, one entry per CDR3 protein. The sample lists 470,000 or so distinct CDR3 sequences, about 20% occurring once. The sample comprised PBMCs or a T cell subset sorted from them (not recorded which). The receptor set was obtained from an adult woman who had mild COVID-19 (a few samples of this study predate the infection). Cell type and time point are not known.

This sequence joins TRBV7-9 and TRBJ2-3, with D maybe TRBD2 (6 bases). Germline V CDR1 and CDR2: SEHNR, FQNEAQ (reference sequence). The germline V and J ends were trimmed by 4 bases and 3 bases, with 11 bases remaining between them. The CDR3 covers 14 residues. The CDR3 DNA is TGTGCCAGCAGCTCTCGGGGGAGGACAGATACGCAGTATTTT. Residues: CASSSRGRTDTQYF.

This chain links TRBV5-1 with TRBJ2-3; the D is unclear. Germline-derived CDR1 and CDR2 are SGHRS and YFSETQ. The CDR3 contains 15 residues. Trimming took 4 bases from V and 0 from J, leaving 12 bases between them. The CDR3 loop reads CASSSSTTSTDTQYF. The DNA for the CDR3 is TGCGCCAGCAGCAGCAGTACTACTAGCACAGATACGCAGTATTTT.

In its sample, this clonotype was seen a few times. The genes are TRBV12-3 or TRBV12-4 and TRBJ1-1; D remains unclear. There are 13 residues in the CDR3. The V and J ends lost 5 bases and 1 base respectively, with 8 bases between them. CDR3 residues: CASSPQWNTEAFF. The CDR3 nucleotides are TGTGCCAGCAGTCCACAATGGAACACTGAAGCTTTCTTT.

This clonotype was seen more than once but under ten times. The chain uses TRBV11-3 and TRBJ2-1; D is perhaps TRBD1 (6 bases). Trimming left V 5 bases short and J 3 bases short, with 14 bases between. CDR1 and CDR2 (germline): SGHNT, YENEEA. The CDR3 extends over 15 amino acids. CDR3 amino acids: CASSHRDSNYNEQFF. In nucleotides, the CDR3 is TGTGCCAGCAGCCACAGGGATAGCAACTACAATGAGCAGTTCTTC.

This clonotype was counted between two and nine times. This chain uses TRBV27 with TRBJ2-1; 9 bases are shared with TRBD1. Trimming removed 7 bases from V and 7 bases from J; junction bases left unmatched: 8. The length of the CDR3 is 14 residues. Germline V gives CDR1 MNHEY, CDR2 SMNVEV (reference sequence). The CDR3 sequence is CASNRQGVGNEQFF. CDR3 bases: TGTGCCAGCAACCGACAGGGGGTGGGTAATGAGCAGTTCTTC.

The rearrangement joins TRBV10-3 to TRBJ1-1, with D possibly TRBD1 on 5 matching bases. CDR3 size: 14 residues. Germline V gene sequence: CDR1 ENHRY, CDR2 SYGVKD. Trimming stripped 0 bases from V and 0 bases from J, with 5 bases between. The CDR3: CAISESGVNTEAFF. In DNA, the CDR3 is TGTGCCATCAGTGAGTCAGGGGTGAACACTGAAGCTTTCTTT.

This chain uses TRBV7-9 with TRBJ2-7; D might be TRBD1 or TRBD2, each matching 6 bases. The CDR3 is 14 residues long. V was trimmed by 5 bases and J by 2 bases, leaving 13 bases between them. Germline assignment: CDR1 SEHNR and CDR2 FQNEAQ (reference sequence). CDR3 sequence (DNA): TGTGCCAGCAGCCGTGACGGGGGCCCCTACGAGCAGTACTTC. As protein: CASSRDGGPYEQYF.

This chain connects TRBV6-5 to TRBJ1-1; the D is unclear. This CDR3 has 15 residues. With 6 bases removed from V and 0 bases from J, the gap between germline ends came to 14 bases. Looked up from germline, CDR1 is MNHEY and CDR2 is SVGAGI. The DNA for the CDR3 is TGTGCCAGCAGCCAGGAGAGTACAATGAACACTGAAGCTTTCTTT. Translating it yields CASSQESTMNTEAFF.

This clonotype was detected a few times. The chain uses TRBV24-1 and TRBJ2-1; 7 bases line up with TRBD2. The CDR3 length is 15 residues. Trimming at V came to 3 bases and at J to 5 bases, leaving 6 bases not matched to a gene. Per the germline V gene, CDR1 is KGHDR and CDR2 is SFDVKD. The CDR3 region has the DNA TGTGCCACCAGTGATCCCCGCGGGGGTAACAATGAGCAGTTCTTC. Translation gives CATSDPRGGNNEQFF.

This clonotype was observed a handful of times. At one boundary the junction diverges from the germline segment, which might be a read error. The chain recombines TRBV3-1 with TRBJ1-1; the match to TRBD1 covers 7 bases. The CDR3 extends over 14 amino acids. Looked up from germline, CDR1 is LGHDT and CDR2 is YNNKEL (reference sequence). This CDR3 reads CASSQGTHALDRSF. CDR3 sequence (DNA): TGTGCCAGCAGCCAGGGCACCCACGCTTTGGACAGGAGCTTT.

This clonotype occurred a few times. This chain links TRBV20-1 with TRBJ2-1, with 9 bases fitting TRBD2. Germline CDR1 and CDR2: DFQATT and SNEGSKA (reference sequence). The CDR3 totals 14 residues. Unmatched junction bases numbered 12, after V lost 5 bases and J lost 10 bases. The CDR3 bases are TGCAGTGCTCGACGCGGGGGGGCCAGGGAGGAGCAGTTCTTC. Its translation is CSARRGGAREEQFF.

This chain uses TRBV6-6 with TRBJ2-7, with a tentative D call TRBD2 (6 bases). Germline values: CDR1 MNHNY, CDR2 SVGAGI (reference sequence). The CDR3 sequence is 17 residues long. The ends were cut back, 0 bases at V and 0 bases at J, with 15 bases in the middle. For the CDR3, the DNA is TGTGCCAGCAGTTACTCGTACCGGGACTCCTTCTCCTACGAGCAGTACTTC. Protein sequence: CASSYSYRDSFSYEQYF.

The V call is TRBV12-3 or TRBV12-4, the J call TRBJ2-3; 8 bases map to TRBD2. Trimming cost V 3 bases and J 4 bases; bases outside gene matches: 12. CDR3 length: 17 residues. CDR3 sequence reads: CASSFGQRESGPDTQYF. The CDR3 nucleotides are TGTGCCAGCAGTTTCGGGCAGCGGGAGTCCGGACCAGATACGCAGTATTTT.

This clonotype has just a few counts. This chain connects TRBV6-1 to TRBJ2-7; tentative D call: TRBD1 (6 bases). Trimming pared 5 bases from V and 1 base from J, leaving 15 bases between. CDR1 is MNHNS, CDR2 SASEGT, per germline. This CDR3 spans 15 amino acids. This CDR3 reads CASSLLGTLSYEQYF. CDR3 DNA: TGTGCCAGCAGTCTCCTTGGGACATTATCCTACGAGCAGTACTTC.

V and J are TRBV7-3 and TRBJ2-3; TRBD2 agrees at 7 bases. CDR3 length: 13 residues. V trimming: 3 bases; J trimming: 6 bases; junction bases outside the gene matches: 3. The germline gives CDR1 SGHTA, CDR2 FQGTGA. The CDR3 DNA reads TGTGCCAGCAGCTTGGGGGGGATGGATACGCAGTATTTT. It yields the protein CASSLGGMDTQYF.

The chain recombines TRBV7-9 with TRBJ2-5, with TRBD2 matching over 15 bases. Trimming cost V 5 bases and J 5 bases; bases outside gene matches: 9. CDR3 length: 17 residues. CDR1 and CDR2 (germline): SEHNR, FQNEAQ (reference sequence). The CDR3 DNA sequence: TGTGCCAGCAGCCCCCCGGGACTAGCGGGAGGCGGGGAGACCCAGTACTTC. Translating it yields CASSPPGLAGGGETQYF.